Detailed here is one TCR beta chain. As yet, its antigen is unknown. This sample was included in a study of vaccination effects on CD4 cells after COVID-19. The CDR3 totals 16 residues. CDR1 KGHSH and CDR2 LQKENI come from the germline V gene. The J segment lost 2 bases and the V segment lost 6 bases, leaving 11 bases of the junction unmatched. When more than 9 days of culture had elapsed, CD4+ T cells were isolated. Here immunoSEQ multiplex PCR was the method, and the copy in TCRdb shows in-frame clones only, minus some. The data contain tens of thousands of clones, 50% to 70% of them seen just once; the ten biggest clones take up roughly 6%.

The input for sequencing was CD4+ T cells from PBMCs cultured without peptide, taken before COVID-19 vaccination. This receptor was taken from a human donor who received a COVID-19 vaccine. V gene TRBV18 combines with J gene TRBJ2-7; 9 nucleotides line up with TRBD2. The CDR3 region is CASSQGPSGVTYEQYF. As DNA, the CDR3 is TGTGCCAGCTCCCAGGGTCCTAGCGGGGTCACCTACGAGCAGTACTTC.